Sequencing of this T cell receptor (beta chain) was carried out in a study of OX40 agonist ivuxolimab in advanced cancers. Looking at the study overall: Previous treatment with anti-PD-1, anti-PD-L1 or anti-CTLA-4 therapy was allowed; 35% to 50% had received some. General observations from the study: Also showing low normalized T-cell clonal expansion were some of the nonresponders. Partial responders dosed at 0.1-3.0 mg/kg displayed clonal expansion ranking among the lowest.

If patients had autoimmune disease history or systemic immunosuppression, they were excluded. Of note for this clone: Antigen: not known.

Per germline, CDR1 WNHNN and CDR2 SYGVQD (reference sequence). Trimming removed 5 bases from V and 2 bases from J; junction bases left unmatched: 4. This CDR3 is built from 14 residues. TCRdb's table, derived via immunoSEQ multiplex PCR, lists solely in-frame clones and lacks some. The sample consists of 40,000 to 50,000 clones, around nine tenths of them appearing once. The specimen was CD4+ or CD8+ T cells sorted from blood, collected in a trial of the OX40 agonist ivuxolimab. The receptor was isolated from an adult with an advanced solid tumor such as melanoma, head and neck, liver or kidney cancer. The V and J genes are TRBV10-1 and TRBJ2-7; 9 bases align to TRBD1. The DNA of the CDR3 is TGCGCCAGCAGTCCCCGGACAGGGGCCTACGAGCAGTACTTC. Translated: CASSPRTGAYEQYF.